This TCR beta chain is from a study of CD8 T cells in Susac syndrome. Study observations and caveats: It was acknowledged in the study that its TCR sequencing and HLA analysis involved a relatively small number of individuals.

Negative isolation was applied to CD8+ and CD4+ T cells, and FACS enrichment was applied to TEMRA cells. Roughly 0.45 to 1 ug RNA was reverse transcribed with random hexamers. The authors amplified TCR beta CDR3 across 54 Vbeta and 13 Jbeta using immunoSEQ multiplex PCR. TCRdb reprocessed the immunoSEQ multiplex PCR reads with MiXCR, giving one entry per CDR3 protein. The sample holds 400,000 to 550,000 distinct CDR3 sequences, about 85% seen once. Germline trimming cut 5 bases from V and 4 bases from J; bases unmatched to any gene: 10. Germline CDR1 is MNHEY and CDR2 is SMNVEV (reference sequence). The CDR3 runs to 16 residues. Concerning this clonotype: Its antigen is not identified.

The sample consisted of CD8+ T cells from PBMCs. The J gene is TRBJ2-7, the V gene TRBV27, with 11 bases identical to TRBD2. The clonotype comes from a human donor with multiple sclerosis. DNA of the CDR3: TGTGCCAGCAGTAGGCCTACTAGCGGGAGTAAGTACGAGCAGTACTTC. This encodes CASSRPTSGSKYEQYF.